The 11 T cell receptor beta chains reported below all come from one sample, sequenced in a study of preoperative IRX-2 immunotherapy in early breast cancer. The sample's treatment: preoperative locoregional IRX-2 cytokine immunotherapy. Method: immunoSEQ multiplex PCR; TCRdb's copy keeps in-frame clones and lacks some. The top ten clones hold 6.4% of a sample with tens of thousands of clones, more than 90% of them seen once. This specimen was collected from a patient treated with IRX-2 immunotherapy. The receptors shown here come from a human donor with breast cancer.

The rearrangement links TRBV10-3 to TRBJ1-1; D is unresolved. V dropped 0 bases and J dropped 1 base, with 9 bases sitting between them. CDR3 length: 15 residues. Germline V gene lookup returns CDR1 ENHRY and CDR2 SYGVKD. The CDR3 DNA reads as TGTGCCATCAGTGAGTCGCAACGCGGGAACACTGAAGCTTTCTTT. This codes for CAISESQRGNTEAFF.

V and J are TRBV5-1 and TRBJ2-1; 8 bases align to TRBD1. This CDR3 is built from 14 residues. Per the germline V gene, CDR1 is SGHRS and CDR2 is YFSETQ. Trimming at V came to 3 bases and at J to 8 bases, leaving 7 bases not matched to a gene. The CDR3 spells CASSSAPTGDEQFF. The CDR3 DNA reads TGCGCCAGCAGCTCCGCCCCGACAGGGGATGAGCAGTTCTTC. Variable domain in full (rest from reference TRBV5-1 and TRBJ2-1): KAGVTQTPRYLIKTRGQQVTLSCSPISGHRSVSWYQQTPGQGLQFLFEYFSETQRNKGNFPGRFSGRQFSNSRSEMNVSTLELGDSALYLCASSSAPTGDEQFFGPGTRLTVL.

Only one count was recorded for this clone. The chain has TRBV2 and TRBJ1-5, with 9 nucleotides matching TRBD1. V was pared by 4 bases and J by 6 bases, with 4 bases of the junction left unmatched. CDR1 SNHLY and CDR2 FYNNEI come from the germline V gene. This CDR3 is built from 14 residues. As DNA, the CDR3 is TGTGCCAGCAGTGTGGACAGGGGAGGTCAGCCCCAGCATTTT. Protein sequence: CASSVDRGGQPQHF.

V and J are TRBV7-8 and TRBJ1-5, with 9 bases identical to TRBD1. This CDR3 contains 17 residues. V was pared by 4 bases and J by 5 bases, with 12 bases of the junction left unmatched. Germline-derived CDR1 and CDR2 are SGHVS and FQNEAQ. CDR3 nucleotides: TGTGCCAGCAGCTCTAGGGTGGTGGGACAGGGTGATCAGCCCCAGCATTTT. It encodes CASSSRVVGQGDQPQHF.

The rearrangement joins TRBV6-1 to TRBJ1-2; D not resolved. The germline gives CDR1 MNHNS, CDR2 SASEGT. This CDR3 region has 16 residues. V dropped 1 base and J dropped 8 bases, with 20 bases sitting between them. The CDR3 nucleotides read TGTGCCAGCAGTGAAGTAGTGGGAGGCAGAGAGTACGGCTACACCTTC. Its protein is CASSEVVGGREYGYTF.

The chain's CDR3 is CASSLGGPGETQYF. CDR3 nucleotides: TGCGCCAGCAGCTTGGGGGGCCCCGGAGAGACCCAGTACTTC. The chain links TRBV5-1 to TRBJ2-5; D may be TRBD1 (5 bases). The CDR3 has 14 amino acids. Germline assignment: CDR1 SGHRS and CDR2 YFSETQ. V lost 0 bases to trimming and J lost 4 bases, with 10 bases between them.

This chain links TRBV20-1 with TRBJ1-2, with D unresolved. V shed 6 bases and J shed 2 bases, with 7 bases lying between them. This CDR3 is built from 11 residues. CDR1 is DFQATT and CDR2 is SNEGSKA in the germline V gene (reference sequence). CDR3 coding DNA: TGCAGTGCCACCTCCAACTATGGCTACACCTTC. Protein: CSATSNYGYTF.

This clone occurred once. This chain links TRBV2 with TRBJ2-7; 10 bases agree with TRBD2. This CDR3 has 13 residues. The germline gives CDR1 SNHLY, CDR2 FYNNEI. V trimming: 8 bases; J trimming: 4 bases; junction bases outside the gene matches: 5. CDR3 bases: TGTGCCAGCGCAGCTAGCGGGAGATACGAGCAGTACTTC. This gives the protein CASAASGRYEQYF.

This chain joins TRBV18 and TRBJ2-5; D is undetermined. With 0 bases removed from V and 4 bases from J, the gap between germline ends came to 6 bases. CDR1 is KGHSH, CDR2 LQKENI, per germline. The CDR3 totals 13 residues. CDR3 in DNA: TGTGCCAGCTCACCACCGGCTAGAGAGACCCAGTACTTC. Its translation is CASSPPARETQYF.

The CDR3 DNA reads TGTGCCAGCAGTGTCAGGGGGCGCGGCAATCAGCCCCAGCATTTT. It codes for CASSVRGRGNQPQHF. This chain connects TRBV6-6 to TRBJ1-5, with 8 nucleotides matching TRBD1. The CDR3 consists of 15 residues. Trimming at V came to 5 bases and at J to 2 bases, leaving 5 bases not matched to a gene. Germline-derived CDR1 and CDR2 are MNHNY and SVGAGI (reference sequence).

This sequence joins TRBV27 and TRBJ2-1, with D perhaps assigned TRBD1 or TRBD2 (5 bases each). The V end was cut by 0 bases, the J end by 8 bases, with 26 bases between. The CDR3 is 19 residues long. The germline gives CDR1 MNHEY, CDR2 SMNVEV (reference sequence). CDR3 region: CASSLSGHGSGHQWDEQFF. DNA of the CDR3: TGTGCCAGCAGTTTATCAGGACATGGAAGCGGCCACCAGTGGGATGAGCAGTTCTTC.